This is a list of T cell receptor beta chains from one sample in a study of blood T cell repertoires in COVID-19. The assay was immunoSEQ multiplex PCR, and TCRdb's table has in-frame clones only and misses some. The data contain some 200,000 clones, about 88% of them singletons. Sequencing was done on a sample of peripheral blood. Receptors originate from a man over 45 with COVID-19, enrolled during active disease. The CDR3 runs from the conserved cysteine through the conserved F or W. The order of the fields is clone size, J gene, D gene, V gene, CDR3 DNA, CDR3 protein. The D gene is left open where the match is weak. Size values are once, few and many counts, or a class for expanded clones, and some rows have none.

clone size: .
J gene: TRBJ2-3
D gene: .
V gene: TRBV3-1/TRBV3-2
CDR3 DNA: TGTGCCAGCAGCCAGTCCTTCACAGATACGCAGTATTTT
CDR3 protein: CASSQSFTDTQYF

clone size: .
J gene: TRBJ1-6
D gene: TRBD1
V gene: TRBV2
CDR3 DNA: TGTGCCAGCGGGCAGGGACAGAGTTATAATTCACCCCTCCACTTT
CDR3 protein: CASGQGQSYNSPLHF

clone size: few
J gene: TRBJ1-5
D gene: .
V gene: TRBV10-3
CDR3 DNA: TGTGCCATCAGTGAAGAGCGCCGAGGCCAGCCCCAGCATTTT
CDR3 protein: CAISEERRGQPQHF

clone size: .
J gene: TRBJ2-5
D gene: TRBD1
V gene: TRBV5-4
CDR3 DNA: TGTGCCAGCAGCCGCGACAGGGGGCGCGAGACCCAGTACTTC
CDR3 protein: CASSRDRGRETQYF

clone size: .
J gene: TRBJ2-2
D gene: .
V gene: TRBV30
CDR3 DNA: TGTGCCTGGAGTGTACTGTCAGGAGGTACCGGGGAGCTGTTTTTT
CDR3 protein: CAWSVLSGGTGELFF

clone size: .
J gene: TRBJ1-2
D gene: TRBD1
V gene: TRBV18
CDR3 DNA: TGTGCCAGCTCACAAGGACAGGGGTGGCCTAACTATGGCTACACCTTC
CDR3 protein: CASSQGQGWPNYGYTF

clone size: once
J gene: TRBJ2-5
D gene: TRBD2
V gene: TRBV7-2
CDR3 DNA: TGTGCCAGCAGCCCGTTCGGGGGGGCCTGGGAGACCCAGTACTTC
CDR3 protein: CASSPFGGAWETQYF

clone size: .
J gene: TRBJ1-4
D gene: TRBD1
V gene: TRBV6-7
CDR3 DNA: TGTGCCAGCGGCTTCTGGGGGACAGGGGCCCATGCAACTAATGAAAAACTGTTTTTT
CDR3 protein: CASGFWGTGAHATNEKLFF

clone size: once
J gene: TRBJ2-2
D gene: TRBD1
V gene: TRBV7-2
CDR3 DNA: TGTGCCAGCAGCTACCAGGGGGCCCTCACCGGGGAGCTGTTTTTT
CDR3 protein: CASSYQGALTGELFF

clone size: .
J gene: TRBJ2-2
D gene: TRBD2
V gene: TRBV5-1
CDR3 DNA: TGCGCCAGCAGCAAGCGGGAGAGGAACACCGGGGAGCTGTTTTTT
CDR3 protein: CASSKRERNTGELFF

clone size: once
J gene: TRBJ1-6
D gene: .
V gene: TRBV2
CDR3 DNA: TGTGCCAGCAGTGAAGCGCAGGGGATGGTTTCACCCCTCCACTTT
CDR3 protein: CASSEAQGMVSPLHF

clone size: .
J gene: TRBJ2-7
D gene: TRBD1
V gene: TRBV7-9
CDR3 DNA: TGTGCCAGCAGCTCCACTGGGACAGATGGCTACGAGCAGTACTTC
CDR3 protein: CASSSTGTDGYEQYF

clone size: .
J gene: TRBJ1-5
D gene: .
V gene: TRBV20-1
CDR3 DNA: TGCAGTGCCGCCGTGGAGGGCAGGGCGAGTTTT
CDR3 protein: CSAAVEGRASF

clone size: .
J gene: TRBJ1-6
D gene: TRBD1
V gene: TRBV27
CDR3 DNA: TGTGCCAGCAGTCCCCGCAAGGGGGCATTCAATTCACCCCTCCACTTT
CDR3 protein: CASSPRKGAFNSPLHF

clone size: .
J gene: TRBJ2-6
D gene: .
V gene: TRBV7-2
CDR3 DNA: TGTGCCAGCAGCCCACCGGGACACTTCTCTGGGGCCAACGTCCTGACTTTC
CDR3 protein: CASSPPGHFSGANVLTF

clone size: .
J gene: TRBJ1-1
D gene: .
V gene: TRBV2
CDR3 DNA: TGTGCCAGCACAGTATGGTTCGAAGCTTTCTTT
CDR3 protein: CASTVWFEAFF

clone size: .
J gene: TRBJ2-7
D gene: TRBD2
V gene: TRBV10-2
CDR3 DNA: TGCGCCAGCAAGCTAGCGGGAGCCCACGAGCAGTACTTC
CDR3 protein: CASKLAGAHEQYF

clone size: .
J gene: TRBJ2-2
D gene: .
V gene: TRBV7-2
CDR3 DNA: TGTGCCAGCAGCTTAGACATAGTTCGGGGGGCGGGCACCGGGGAGCTGTTTTTT
CDR3 protein: CASSLDIVRGAGTGELFF

clone size: .
J gene: TRBJ1-5
D gene: TRBD1
V gene: TRBV3-1/TRBV3-2
CDR3 DNA: TGTGCCAGCAGCCAGGGGACAGAAGGCGGTCAGCCCCAGCATTTT
CDR3 protein: CASSQGTEGGQPQHF

clone size: .
J gene: TRBJ2-1
D gene: .
V gene: TRBV5-1
CDR3 DNA: TGCGCCAGCAGCTTGGGGTACGGGGAAGTCTACAATGAGCAGTTCTTC
CDR3 protein: CASSLGYGEVYNEQFF

clone size: .
J gene: TRBJ1-3
D gene: .
V gene: TRBV6-5
CDR3 DNA: TGTGCCAGCAGCCGAGAGCCTGGAAACACCATATATTTT
CDR3 protein: CASSREPGNTIYF

clone size: .
J gene: TRBJ2-5
D gene: TRBD1
V gene: TRBV12-5
CDR3 DNA: TGTGCTAGTGGTTTGGGGACAGGGGACAGGGAGACCCAGTACTTC
CDR3 protein: CASGLGTGDRETQYF